A single sample gave rise to the 14 T cell receptor beta chains below, sequenced in a study of identical twins. TCRdb independently ran MiXCR on the 5' RACE reads; one entry per CDR3 protein. The sample includes roughly 770,000 distinct CDR3 sequences, 15% to 20% of them seen just once. This sample also belongs to another study, concerning T cells expressing NK-cell markers.

The sequencing sample was made of PBMCs. The receptors originated from a woman aged 18-35 years in good health.

V is TRBV5-5 and J is TRBJ2-7; D is ambiguous. Trimming pared 1 base from V and 3 bases from J, leaving 8 bases between. The length of the CDR3 is 13 residues. CDR1 is SGHKS, CDR2 YYEKEE, per germline (reference sequence). CDR3 sequence (DNA): TGTGCCAGCAGCTTGTGGGCACACTACGAGCAGTACTTC. Residues: CASSLWAHYEQYF.

In this sample, this clonotype turned up a few times. V usage is TRBV6-2 or TRBV6-3 and J usage is TRBJ2-4; 8 bases match TRBD2. The CDR3 consists of 12 residues. Germline assignment: CDR1 MNHEY and CDR2 SVGEGT. V was pared by 10 bases and J by 7 bases, with 6 bases of the junction left unmatched. Here the CDR3 DNA reads TGTGCCACCAGCGGGAGCCCGAACATTCAGTACTTC. Its protein is CATSGSPNIQYF.

The V call is TRBV25-1, the J call TRBJ2-3; 9 nucleotides match TRBD2. Germline lookup yields CDR1 MGHDK and CDR2 SYGVNS. This CDR3 spans 17 amino acids. V was clipped by 5 bases and J by 2 bases; unmatched bases: 11. The CDR3 DNA follows: TGTGCCAGCAGTCCCCGTACCGGGACTAGCCCCACAGATACGCAGTATTTT. Translation: CASSPRTGTSPTDTQYF.

This chain uses TRBV6-5 with TRBJ1-5; weak D call: TRBD1 (6 bases). There are 15 residues in the CDR3. Germline lookup yields CDR1 MNHEY and CDR2 SVGAGI. V was pared by 4 bases and J by 5 bases, with 15 bases between. The CDR3 sequence is CASSSGASRDQPQHF. The CDR3 nucleotides read TGTGCCAGCAGTTCAGGGGCCAGTAGGGATCAGCCCCAGCATTTT.

This chain links TRBV2 with TRBJ1-1; D not certain. Germline CDR1 and CDR2: SNHLY and FYNNEI. V was trimmed by 7 bases and J by 1 base, leaving 10 bases between them. CDR3 length: 13 residues. In DNA, the CDR3 is TGTGCCAGCAAGGTCACCCAGAACACTGAAGCTTTCTTT. It translates to CASKVTQNTEAFF.

This clonotype has just a few counts. V and J are TRBV7-2 and TRBJ2-7, with TRBD1 matching 7 bases. From germline, CDR1 is SGHTA and CDR2 FQGNSA. Trimming removed 7 bases from V and 3 bases from J; junction bases left unmatched: 15. This CDR3 comprises 16 residues. CDR3 DNA sequence: TGTGCCAGCACCCAGATTAACAGGGGCCGACTCTACGAGCAGTACTTC. Residues: CASTQINRGRLYEQYF.

The gene calls are TRBV20-1 and TRBJ1-1, with D possibly TRBD1 on 5 matching bases. Trimming cost V 3 bases and J 5 bases, with 16 bases left between them. Germline V gene data show CDR1 as DFQATT and CDR2 as SNEGSKA (reference sequence). The CDR3 covers 14 residues. The CDR3 protein is CSARRSEGWTEAFF. The CDR3, as DNA: TGCAGTGCTAGGAGGAGTGAGGGGTGGACTGAAGCTTTCTTT.

This clonotype has at least ten counts. The chain has TRBV10-2 and TRBJ2-7, with no clear D. Germline V gene data show CDR1 as WSHSY and CDR2 as SAAADI. CDR3 length: 13 amino acids. Deletions cut 6 bases from V and 5 bases from J, with 14 bases between. In nucleotides, the CDR3 is TGCGCCAGCAGCGCTGGAAAGGCCCACGAGCAGTACTTC. Protein: CASSAGKAHEQYF.

The chain recombines TRBV10-3 with TRBJ2-7, with no clear D. Germline V gene lookup returns CDR1 ENHRY and CDR2 SYGVKD. Deletions cut 3 bases from V and 3 bases from J, with 9 bases between. The CDR3 totals 13 residues. This CDR3 reads CAISEGQDYEQYF. The CDR3 coding sequence is TGTGCCATCAGTGAAGGTCAGGACTACGAGCAGTACTTC.

Many counts were recorded for this clonotype. The chain is built from TRBV12-3 or TRBV12-4 and TRBJ1-2; no clear D gene. The ends were cut back, 7 bases at V and 2 bases at J, with 11 bases in the middle. The CDR3 is 13 residues long. The CDR3, as DNA: TGTGCCAGCACCGAGACCGGGAACTATGGCTACACCTTC. Translating it yields CASTETGNYGYTF.

The rearrangement links TRBV5-5 to TRBJ2-7, with 7 bases that match TRBD2. There are 13 residues in the CDR3. The germline V gene has CDR1 SGHKS and CDR2 YYEKEE (reference sequence). J was trimmed by 3 bases and V by 6 bases; bases with no gene match: 6. CDR3 DNA sequence: TGTGCCAGCACCCTATTAGCGGGCTACGAGCAGTACTTC. Its protein is CASTLLAGYEQYF.

The table lists this clonotype with a few counts. This chain uses TRBV7-2 with TRBJ2-4, with D unresolved. This CDR3 contains 15 residues. Per germline, CDR1 SGHTA and CDR2 FQGNSA. V was pared by 5 bases and J by 1 base, with 12 bases between. This CDR3 reads CASSEVGGAKNIQYF. CDR3 nucleotide sequence: TGTGCCAGCAGCGAGGTCGGTGGGGCCAAAAACATTCAGTACTTC. Filled out from reference TRBV7-2 and TRBJ2-4, the complete variable domain reads GAGVSQSPSNKVTEKGKDVELRCDPISGHTALYWYRQSLGQGLEFLIYFQGNSAPDKSGLPSDRFSAERTGGSVSTLTIQRTQQEDSAVYLCASSEVGGAKNIQYFGAGTRLSVL.

This clonotype was seen only a few times. The chain uses TRBV20-1 and TRBJ1-5; a weak D match, TRBD1 (5 bases). V was clipped by 0 bases and J by 7 bases, with 13 bases between them. This CDR3 is 14 amino acids long. CDR1 DFQATT and CDR2 SNEGSKA come from the germline V gene (reference sequence). The CDR3 DNA reads as TGCAGTGCTAGAGATGCGGGGGGAAGGCAGCCCCAGCATTTT. This codes for CSARDAGGRQPQHF.

This clonotype has only a few counts. The rearrangement links TRBV6-5 to TRBJ2-3; 11 nucleotides match TRBD2. The germline V gene encodes CDR1 MNHEY and CDR2 SVGAGI. Trimming removed 5 bases from V and 6 bases from J; junction bases left unmatched: 10. This CDR3 region has 16 residues. CDR3 protein: CASSIRGTSGGDTQYF. The CDR3 DNA reads as TGTGCCAGCAGTATACGGGGGACTAGCGGCGGGGATACGCAGTATTTT.